This TCR beta chain was found in a study of tumor-infiltrating lymphocytes in primary liver carcinoma. Findings of the study overall: Blood trailed tumors significantly in top-250-clone fraction (p = 0.039).

Concerning this clonotype: Its matching antigen is unknown.

Per the germline V gene, CDR1 is LGHNA and CDR2 is YSLEER. V lost 0 bases, J lost 5 bases, and 11 bases lay in between. The CDR3 covers 15 residues. Total RNA (roughly 0.45 ug) served as template for TCR beta cDNA synthesis primed by a constant-region primer. Libraries for TCR beta were built through three nested multiplex PCR rounds, which together made up a slightly modified ARM-PCR procedure. In the first two PCR rounds, TRBV1-TRBV30 forward primers were paired with a C-beta reverse primer, and each round lasted around 10 cycles. TCRdb itself ran the multiplex PCR reads through MiXCR, one entry per CDR3 protein. The repertoire holds a few hundred thousand distinct CDR3 sequences, with 50% to 75% as singletons. In addition to blood RNA drawn from unsorted whole blood, germline DNA was extracted.

The chain employs TRBV4-3 and TRBJ2-1; D unclear. The sequenced material came from peripheral blood. This receptor was taken from a young woman with primary liver carcinoma and hepatitis B virus infection. The CDR3 here is CASSQDGLPNNEQFF. CDR3 sequence (DNA): TGCGCCAGCAGCCAAGATGGCCTTCCTAACAATGAGCAGTTCTTC.